These T cell receptor beta chains were read from a single sample in a study of shared clonotypes between healthy human individuals. Sequencing used immunoSEQ multiplex PCR; TCRdb keeps in-frame clones, though not all of them. The table has roughly 2 million clones, 90% to 97% seen once. Input material: naive CD4+ T cells sorted from blood. The receptors originated from a man in his late teens or twenties in good health. CDR3s include the opening cysteine and the closing phenylalanine or tryptophan. D genes are given only for firm matches. Clone sizes are given selectively: once, few, many, or a class where the clone is expanded.

v_gene: TRBV14
j_gene: TRBJ2-2
abundance: .
d_gene: .
CDR3aa: CASSQGVFTGELFF
CDR3nt: TGTGCCAGCAGCCAAGGGGTGTTCACCGGGGAGCTGTTTTTT

v_gene: TRBV5-6
j_gene: TRBJ2-6
abundance: .
d_gene: .
CDR3aa: CASSLYSGANVLTF
CDR3nt: TGTGCCAGCAGCTTGTACTCTGGGGCCAACGTCCTGACTTTC

v_gene: TRBV5-4
j_gene: TRBJ1-2
abundance: .
d_gene: .
CDR3aa: CASSSASLGPNYGYTF
CDR3nt: TGTGCCAGCAGCTCGGCGTCCTTGGGGCCCAACTATGGCTACACCTTC

v_gene: TRBV2
j_gene: TRBJ1-5
abundance: .
d_gene: TRBD1
CDR3aa: CASRETGVRNQPQHF
CDR3nt: TGTGCCAGCAGAGAGACAGGGGTGAGGAATCAGCCCCAGCATTTT

v_gene: TRBV6-1
j_gene: TRBJ2-5
abundance: .
d_gene: .
CDR3aa: CASTEQYQETQYF
CDR3nt: TGTGCCAGCACTGAGCAGTACCAAGAGACCCAGTACTTC

v_gene: TRBV10-2
j_gene: TRBJ2-5
abundance: .
d_gene: .
CDR3aa: CASSGGLGQETQYF
CDR3nt: TGCGCCAGCAGTGGGGGCCTCGGGCAAGAGACCCAGTACTTC

v_gene: TRBV30
j_gene: TRBJ1-6
abundance: .
d_gene: TRBD1
CDR3aa: CAWSDRGNSPLHF
CDR3nt: TGTGCCTGGAGTGACAGGGGTAATTCACCCCTCCACTTT

v_gene: TRBV2
j_gene: TRBJ1-5
abundance: once
d_gene: TRBD1
CDR3aa: CASSEGAGGTGGNQPQHF
CDR3nt: TGTGCCAGCAGTGAAGGTGCCGGGGGGACAGGGGGCAATCAGCCCCAGCATTTT

v_gene: TRBV7-2
j_gene: TRBJ2-7
abundance: .
d_gene: .
CDR3aa: CASSFRDLYEQYF
CDR3nt: TGTGCCAGCAGCTTTCGGGACCTATACGAGCAGTACTTC

v_gene: TRBV7-2
j_gene: TRBJ2-5
abundance: once
d_gene: TRBD1
CDR3aa: CASSATQGAWETQYF
CDR3nt: TGTGCCAGCAGCGCAACTCAGGGGGCCTGGGAGACCCAGTACTTC

v_gene: TRBV18
j_gene: TRBJ1-2
abundance: .
d_gene: TRBD1
CDR3aa: CASSPTGDGGYTF
CDR3nt: TGTGCCAGCTCACCTACAGGGGATGGTGGCTACACCTTC

v_gene: TRBV18
j_gene: TRBJ1-1
abundance: .
d_gene: .
CDR3aa: CASSPSQGIMNTEAFF
CDR3nt: TGTGCCAGCTCACCATCGCAGGGGATCATGAACACTGAAGCTTTCTTT

v_gene: TRBV25-1
j_gene: TRBJ1-2
abundance: .
d_gene: .
CDR3aa: CASRGTSYGYTF
CDR3nt: TGTGCCAGCAGGGGTACAAGCTATGGCTACACCTTC

v_gene: TRBV30
j_gene: TRBJ1-4
abundance: .
d_gene: TRBD1
CDR3aa: CAWAMRGPRNEKLFF
CDR3nt: TGTGCCTGGGCAATGAGGGGGCCACGGAATGAAAAACTGTTTTTT

v_gene: TRBV5-1
j_gene: TRBJ2-7
abundance: .
d_gene: TRBD1
CDR3aa: CASSVAPTGATYEQYF
CDR3nt: TGCGCCAGCAGCGTAGCTCCGACAGGGGCGACCTACGAGCAGTACTTC

v_gene: TRBV6-6
j_gene: TRBJ2-2
abundance: .
d_gene: TRBD2
CDR3aa: CASSWTSGNTGELFF
CDR3nt: TGTGCCAGCAGTTGGACTAGCGGAAACACCGGGGAGCTGTTTTTT

v_gene: TRBV7-3
j_gene: TRBJ2-1
abundance: .
d_gene: .
CDR3aa: CASSLGGKGQQNEQFF
CDR3nt: TGTGCCAGCAGCTTAGGTGGGAAGGGTCAGCAGAATGAGCAGTTCTTC

v_gene: TRBV6-5
j_gene: TRBJ1-5
abundance: .
d_gene: .
CDR3aa: CASSQAGGDQPQHF
CDR3nt: TGTGCCAGCAGCCAGGCGGGGGGTGATCAGCCCCAGCATTTT

v_gene: TRBV10-3
j_gene: TRBJ1-2
abundance: .
d_gene: TRBD1
CDR3aa: CAISGPGQGFYGYTF
CDR3nt: TGTGCCATCAGTGGTCCGGGACAGGGTTTTTATGGCTACACCTTC

v_gene: TRBV5-1
j_gene: TRBJ2-7
abundance: .
d_gene: .
CDR3aa: CASSFPGIELYEQYF
CDR3nt: TGCGCCAGCAGCTTCCCAGGGATAGAGCTCTACGAGCAGTACTTC

v_gene: TRBV11-2
j_gene: TRBJ2-1
abundance: .
d_gene: TRBD2
CDR3aa: CASSPRGGKLNEQFF
CDR3nt: TGTGCCAGCAGCCCTCGGGGAGGGAAGCTCAATGAGCAGTTCTTC

v_gene: TRBV19
j_gene: TRBJ2-7
abundance: .
d_gene: TRBD2
CDR3aa: CASSISSGGYEQYF
CDR3nt: TGTGCCAGTAGTATTTCTAGCGGGGGCTACGAGCAGTACTTC

v_gene: TRBV6-6
j_gene: TRBJ2-2
abundance: .
d_gene: .
CDR3aa: CASSSYNTGELFF
CDR3nt: TGTGCCAGCAGCTCATATAACACCGGGGAGCTGTTTTTT

v_gene: TRBV4-1
j_gene: TRBJ2-3
abundance: once
d_gene: .
CDR3aa: CASSQVDSGLSTDTQYF
CDR3nt: TGCGCCAGCAGCCAAGTCGATAGCGGTCTTAGCACAGATACGCAGTATTTT

v_gene: TRBV19
j_gene: TRBJ1-6
abundance: .
d_gene: .
CDR3aa: CASSIQDSDNSPLHF
CDR3nt: TGTGCCAGTAGTATCCAGGACAGTGATAATTCACCCCTCCACTTT

v_gene: TRBV7-9
j_gene: TRBJ2-3
abundance: .
d_gene: TRBD2
CDR3aa: CASSSPSGSGRSTDTQYF
CDR3nt: TGTGCCAGCAGCTCTCCTAGCGGGAGTGGTCGAAGCACAGATACGCAGTATTTT

v_gene: TRBV6-5
j_gene: TRBJ2-7
abundance: .
d_gene: .
CDR3aa: CASSPGRTYEQYF
CDR3nt: TGTGCCAGCAGCCCGGGACGGACCTACGAGCAGTACTTC

v_gene: TRBV5-6
j_gene: TRBJ1-5
abundance: .
d_gene: .
CDR3aa: CASSLGLGINQPQHF
CDR3nt: TGTGCCAGCAGCTTGGGTCTTGGTATCAATCAGCCCCAGCATTTT

v_gene: TRBV6-5
j_gene: TRBJ1-4
abundance: .
d_gene: .
CDR3aa: CASSYSPGTNEKLFF
CDR3nt: TGTGCCAGCAGTTACTCACCTGGGACTAATGAAAAACTGTTTTTT

v_gene: TRBV2
j_gene: TRBJ2-4
abundance: .
d_gene: .
CDR3aa: CASSEEDVGLRRAKNIQYF
CDR3nt: TGTGCCAGCAGTGAAGAGGATGTGGGTCTCCGCCGGGCCAAAAACATTCAGTACTTC

v_gene: TRBV5-4
j_gene: TRBJ2-7
abundance: .
d_gene: .
CDR3aa: CASSLATGTGGYEQYF
CDR3nt: TGTGCCAGCAGCTTGGCCACCGGGACTGGGGGCTACGAGCAGTACTTC

v_gene: TRBV2
j_gene: TRBJ2-2
abundance: .
d_gene: .
CDR3aa: CASSEGLAPNTGELFF
CDR3nt: TGTGCCAGCAGTGAGGGTCTAGCGCCGAACACCGGGGAGCTGTTTTTT

v_gene: TRBV5-1
j_gene: TRBJ2-5
abundance: .
d_gene: .
CDR3aa: CASSLQGAGETQYF
CDR3nt: TGCGCCAGCAGCCTTCAGGGAGCCGGGGAGACCCAGTACTTC

v_gene: TRBV30
j_gene: TRBJ1-1
abundance: once
d_gene: .
CDR3aa: CACQNSRAGTEAFF
CDR3nt: TGTGCCTGCCAAAATAGCCGGGCGGGCACTGAAGCTTTCTTT

v_gene: TRBV5-4
j_gene: TRBJ1-3
abundance: .
d_gene: .
CDR3aa: CASRLPAVLLENTIYF
CDR3nt: TGTGCCAGCAGACTCCCCGCGGTACTTTTAGAAAACACCATATATTTT

v_gene: TRBV5-4
j_gene: TRBJ2-1
abundance: .
d_gene: TRBD2
CDR3aa: CASSPILSAGVGEQFF
CDR3nt: TGTGCCAGCAGCCCGATACTCTCAGCGGGAGTCGGTGAGCAGTTCTTC

v_gene: TRBV2
j_gene: TRBJ2-2
abundance: .
d_gene: .
CDR3aa: CASSGRQTNTGELFF
CDR3nt: TGTGCCAGCAGTGGAAGACAGACGAACACCGGGGAGCTGTTTTTT

v_gene: TRBV5-1
j_gene: TRBJ1-1
abundance: .
d_gene: .
CDR3aa: CASSLVGRGGGEAFF
CDR3nt: TGCGCCAGCAGCTTGGTAGGACGGGGAGGAGGTGAAGCTTTCTTT

v_gene: TRBV5-6
j_gene: TRBJ1-5
abundance: .
d_gene: .
CDR3aa: CASSLNRYSNQPQHF
CDR3nt: TGTGCCAGCAGCTTGAACAGGTATAGCAATCAGCCCCAGCATTTT

v_gene: TRBV5-1
j_gene: TRBJ1-3
abundance: .
d_gene: .
CDR3aa: CASSFSQGMSGNTIYF
CDR3nt: TGCGCCAGCAGCTTCTCACAGGGAATGTCTGGAAACACCATATATTTT

v_gene: TRBV19
j_gene: TRBJ1-1
abundance: .
d_gene: .
CDR3aa: CASSLSGILNTEAFF
CDR3nt: TGTGCCAGTAGTCTATCGGGGATCTTGAACACTGAAGCTTTCTTT

v_gene: TRBV7-9
j_gene: TRBJ2-3
abundance: .
d_gene: .
CDR3aa: CASSPRTGTDTQYF
CDR3nt: TGTGCCAGCAGTCCTCGGACTGGCACAGATACGCAGTATTTT

v_gene: TRBV4-1
j_gene: TRBJ1-6
abundance: .
d_gene: .
CDR3aa: CASSQDGQGSSYNSPLHF
CDR3nt: TGCGCCAGCAGCCAAGACGGGCAGGGGAGCTCCTATAATTCACCCCTCCACTTT

v_gene: TRBV10-3
j_gene: TRBJ2-5
abundance: .
d_gene: .
CDR3aa: CATNQGGSETQYF
CDR3nt: TGTGCCACCAATCAGGGGGGTTCCGAGACCCAGTACTTC

v_gene: TRBV7-9
j_gene: TRBJ2-1
abundance: .
d_gene: TRBD2
CDR3aa: CASSPGRLAGGYNEQFF
CDR3nt: TGTGCCAGCAGCCCCGGGCGGCTAGCGGGGGGATACAATGAGCAGTTCTTC

v_gene: TRBV18
j_gene: TRBJ2-7
abundance: .
d_gene: .
CDR3aa: CASSGPHTYEQYF
CDR3nt: TGTGCCAGCTCAGGGCCTCATACCTACGAGCAGTACTTC

v_gene: TRBV10-3
j_gene: TRBJ1-1
abundance: .
d_gene: .
CDR3aa: CAIRGGGIKTEAFF
CDR3nt: TGTGCCATCAGGGGGGGCGGGATTAAAACTGAAGCTTTCTTT

v_gene: TRBV18
j_gene: TRBJ2-4
abundance: .
d_gene: .
CDR3aa: CASSIITGYQNIQYF
CDR3nt: TGTGCCAGCTCAATCATAACAGGGTATCAAAACATTCAGTACTTC

v_gene: TRBV9
j_gene: TRBJ2-3
abundance: .
d_gene: .
CDR3aa: CASSGIGGPRTDTQYF
CDR3nt: TGTGCCAGCAGCGGGATTGGGGGCCCTCGCACAGATACGCAGTATTTT

v_gene: TRBV5-1
j_gene: TRBJ2-7
abundance: .
d_gene: .
CDR3aa: CASSLAASYEQYF
CDR3nt: TGCGCCAGCAGCTTGGCGGCGAGCTACGAGCAGTACTTC

v_gene: TRBV5-1
j_gene: TRBJ2-7
abundance: .
d_gene: .
CDR3aa: CASSLWSGAYEQYF
CDR3nt: TGCGCCAGCAGCTTGTGGTCAGGGGCCTACGAGCAGTACTTC

v_gene: TRBV5-1
j_gene: TRBJ2-5
abundance: .
d_gene: .
CDR3aa: CASSMGRREETQYF
CDR3nt: TGCGCCAGCAGCATGGGTAGGAGGGAAGAGACCCAGTACTTC

v_gene: TRBV7-9
j_gene: TRBJ2-1
abundance: .
d_gene: TRBD1
CDR3aa: CASSIDRAYNEQFF
CDR3nt: TGTGCCAGCAGCATAGACAGGGCTTACAATGAGCAGTTCTTC

v_gene: TRBV18
j_gene: TRBJ2-7
abundance: .
d_gene: .
CDR3aa: CASSRTSSYEQYF
CDR3nt: TGTGCCAGCTCCCGCACGAGCTCCTACGAGCAGTACTTC

v_gene: TRBV21-1
j_gene: TRBJ1-3
abundance: .
d_gene: .
CDR3aa: CASGFRGRASSGNTIYF
CDR3nt: TGTGCCAGCGGTTTCCGTGGACGGGCAAGCTCTGGAAACACCATATATTTT

v_gene: TRBV29-1
j_gene: TRBJ2-7
abundance: .
d_gene: .
CDR3aa: CSAHRGGDEQYF
CDR3nt: TGCAGCGCCCACAGGGGAGGTGACGAGCAGTACTTC

v_gene: TRBV19
j_gene: TRBJ1-6
abundance: .
d_gene: .
CDR3aa: CASSIQATSTTNSPLHF
CDR3nt: TGTGCCAGTAGTATACAGGCGACGTCCACCACTAATTCACCCCTCCACTTT

v_gene: TRBV7-9
j_gene: TRBJ2-7
abundance: .
d_gene: .
CDR3aa: CASSLSQLPTYEQYF
CDR3nt: TGTGCCAGCAGCTTATCTCAGCTCCCTACCTACGAGCAGTACTTC

v_gene: TRBV4-3
j_gene: TRBJ1-6
abundance: .
d_gene: .
CDR3aa: CASSRQRDSPLHF
CDR3nt: TGCGCCAGCAGCCGGCAGAGGGATTCACCCCTCCACTTT